This paragraph reports one TCR beta chain. Antigen: not known. These data come from a study of T cell responses to AZD1222 COVID-19 vaccine. Clones were read by immunoSEQ multiplex PCR, and TCRdb kept only the in-frame ones, dropping some. The profile covers about 200,000 clones, with 85% to 95% appearing a single time and about 1.2% taken by the ten largest. The CDR3 has 15 residues. V trimming: 3 bases; J trimming: 1 base; junction bases outside the gene matches: 5. CDR1 is GTSNPN and CDR2 is SVGIG in the germline V gene (reference sequence). Study findings and constraints: Unmutated variant regions are reportedly the target of nearly half of TCRs that are spike-specific. Donors, mostly white British, included more females; clonal diversity was possibly underestimated. Baseline seropositivity occurred in only a handful of AZD1222 recipients. The span of vaccine-associated CD4 TCRs extended across spike, with dominance at 160-218 and 743-854.

The chain carries TRBV30 and TRBJ2-2; 7 bases are shared with TRBD2. Sequenced here: peripheral blood, sampled on day 0 of AZD1222 vaccination. The source of this sequence is an adult in good health. The CDR3 spells CAWRGAGVNTGELFF. The CDR3 DNA is TGTGCCTGGAGAGGGGCGGGGGTGAACACCGGGGAGCTGTTTTTT.